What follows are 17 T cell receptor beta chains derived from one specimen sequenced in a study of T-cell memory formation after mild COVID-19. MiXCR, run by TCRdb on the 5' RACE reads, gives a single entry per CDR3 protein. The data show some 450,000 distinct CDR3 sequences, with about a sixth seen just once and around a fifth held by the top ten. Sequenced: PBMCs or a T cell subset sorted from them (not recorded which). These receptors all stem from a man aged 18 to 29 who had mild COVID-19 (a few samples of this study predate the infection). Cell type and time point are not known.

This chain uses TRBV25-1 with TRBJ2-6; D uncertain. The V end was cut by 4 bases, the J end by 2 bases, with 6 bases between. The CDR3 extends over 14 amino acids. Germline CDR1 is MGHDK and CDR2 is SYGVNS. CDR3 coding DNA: TGTGCCAGCAGTGGGAACCCTGGGGCCAACGTCCTGACTTTC. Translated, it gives CASSGNPGANVLTF.

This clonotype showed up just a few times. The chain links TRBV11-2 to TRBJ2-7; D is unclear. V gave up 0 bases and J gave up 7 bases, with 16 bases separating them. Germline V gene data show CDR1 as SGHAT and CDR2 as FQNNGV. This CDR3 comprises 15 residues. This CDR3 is CASSLDIEQNGEQYV. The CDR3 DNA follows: TGTGCCAGCAGCTTAGACATCGAGCAAAACGGAGAGCAGTACGTC.

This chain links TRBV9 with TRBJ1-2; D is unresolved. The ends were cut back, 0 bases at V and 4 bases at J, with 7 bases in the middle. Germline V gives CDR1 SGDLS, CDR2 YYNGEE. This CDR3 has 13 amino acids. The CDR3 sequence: CASSVAASYGYTF. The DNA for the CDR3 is TGTGCCAGCAGCGTAGCGGCTAGCTATGGCTACACCTTC.

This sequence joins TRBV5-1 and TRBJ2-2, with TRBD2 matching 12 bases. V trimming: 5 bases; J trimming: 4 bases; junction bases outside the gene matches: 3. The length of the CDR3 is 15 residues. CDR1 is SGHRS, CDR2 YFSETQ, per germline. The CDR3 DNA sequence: TGCGCCAGCAGACAACTAGCGGGGGGCACCGGGGAGCTGTTTTTT. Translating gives CASRQLAGGTGELFF.

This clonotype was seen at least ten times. The CDR3, as DNA: TGTGCCAGCAGCTTAGCAATTGCAGGATATGAAAAACTGTTTTTT. Translating it yields CASSLAIAGYEKLFF. This rearrangement joins TRBV7-9 to TRBJ1-4; D unclear. V lost 0 bases and J 6 bases, leaving 11 bases between the germline ends. This CDR3 is 15 amino acids long. Germline V gene data show CDR1 as SEHNR and CDR2 as FQNEAQ (reference sequence).

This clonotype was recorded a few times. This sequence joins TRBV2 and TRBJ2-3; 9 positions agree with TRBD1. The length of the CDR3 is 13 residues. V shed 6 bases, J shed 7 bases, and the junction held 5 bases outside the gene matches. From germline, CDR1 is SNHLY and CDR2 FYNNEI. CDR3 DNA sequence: TGTGCCAGCAGCCGACAGGGGGTAAATACGCAGTATTTT. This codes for CASSRQGVNTQYF.

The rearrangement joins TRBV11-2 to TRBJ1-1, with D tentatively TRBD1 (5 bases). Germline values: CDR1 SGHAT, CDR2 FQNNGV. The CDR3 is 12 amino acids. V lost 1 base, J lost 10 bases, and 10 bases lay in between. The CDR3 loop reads CASSLGGGVAFF. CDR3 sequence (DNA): TGTGCCAGCAGCTTAGGGGGGGGAGTAGCTTTCTTT.

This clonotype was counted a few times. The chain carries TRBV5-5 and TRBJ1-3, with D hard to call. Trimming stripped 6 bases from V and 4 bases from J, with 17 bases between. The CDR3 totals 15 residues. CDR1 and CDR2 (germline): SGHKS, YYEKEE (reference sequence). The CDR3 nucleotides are TGTGCCAGCATCACGGGATATGGGTTAGGAAACACCATATATTTT. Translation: CASITGYGLGNTIYF.

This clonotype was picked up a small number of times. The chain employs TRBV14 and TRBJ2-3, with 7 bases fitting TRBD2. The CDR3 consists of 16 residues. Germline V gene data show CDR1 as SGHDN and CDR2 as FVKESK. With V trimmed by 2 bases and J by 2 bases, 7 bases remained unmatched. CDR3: CASSQWASGYTDTQYF. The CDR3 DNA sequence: TGTGCCAGCAGCCAATGGGCTAGCGGTTACACAGATACGCAGTATTTT.

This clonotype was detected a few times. The CDR3 region is CASSYSHYEQYF. The CDR3 DNA is TGTGCCAGCAGTTACTCGCATTACGAGCAGTACTTC. The V and J genes are TRBV6-6 and TRBJ2-7; D gene ambiguous. The germline V gene encodes CDR1 MNHNY and CDR2 SVGAGI (reference sequence). The CDR3 spans 12 residues. V was pared by 0 bases and J by 4 bases, with 4 bases between.

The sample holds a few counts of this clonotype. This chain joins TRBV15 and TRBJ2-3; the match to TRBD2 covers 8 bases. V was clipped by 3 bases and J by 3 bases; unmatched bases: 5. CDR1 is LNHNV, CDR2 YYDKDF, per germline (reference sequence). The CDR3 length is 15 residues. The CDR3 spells CATSSVGGGTDTQYF. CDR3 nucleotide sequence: TGTGCCACCAGCAGCGTCGGGGGGGGAACAGATACGCAGTATTTT.

The CDR3 is CASSPLDRILNSPLHF. The CDR3 coding sequence is TGTGCCAGCTCACCACTTGACAGGATCCTGAATTCACCCCTCCACTTT. The genes are TRBV18 and TRBJ1-6; possible D gene TRBD1, 6 bases. V gave up 1 base and J gave up 7 bases, with 14 bases separating them. The CDR3 consists of 16 residues. From germline, CDR1 is KGHSH and CDR2 LQKENI.

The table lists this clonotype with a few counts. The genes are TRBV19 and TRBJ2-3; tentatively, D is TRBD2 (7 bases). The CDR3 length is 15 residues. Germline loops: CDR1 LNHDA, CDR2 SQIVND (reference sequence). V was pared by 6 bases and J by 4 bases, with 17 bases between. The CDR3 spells CASSEFLRGPDTQYF. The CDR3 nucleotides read TGTGCCAGTAGCGAGTTCTTGCGGGGGCCAGATACGCAGTATTTT. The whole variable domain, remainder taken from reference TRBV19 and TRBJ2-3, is DGGITQSPKYLFRKEGQNVTLSCEQNLNHDAMYWYRQDPGQGLRLIYYSQIVNDFQKGDIAEGYSVSREKKESFPLTVTSAQKNPTAFYLCASSEFLRGPDTQYFGPGTRLTVL.

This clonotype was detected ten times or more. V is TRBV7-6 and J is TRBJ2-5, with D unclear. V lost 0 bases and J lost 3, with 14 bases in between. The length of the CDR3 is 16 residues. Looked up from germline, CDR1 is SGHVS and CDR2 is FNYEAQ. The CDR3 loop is CASSLALRVGKETQYF. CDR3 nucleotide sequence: TGTGCCAGCAGCTTAGCGCTAAGGGTAGGAAAAGAGACCCAGTACTTC. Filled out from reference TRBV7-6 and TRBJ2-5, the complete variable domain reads GAGVSQSPRYKVTKRGQDVALRCDPISGHVSLYWYRQALGQGPEFLTYFNYEAQQDKSGLPNDRFSAERPEGSISTLTIQRTEQRDSAMYRCASSLALRVGKETQYFGPGTRLLVL.

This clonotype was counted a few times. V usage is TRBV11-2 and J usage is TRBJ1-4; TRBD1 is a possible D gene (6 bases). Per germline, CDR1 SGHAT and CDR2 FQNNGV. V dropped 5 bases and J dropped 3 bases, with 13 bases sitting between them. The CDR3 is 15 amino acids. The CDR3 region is CASSLRGAANEKLFF. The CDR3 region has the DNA TGTGCCAGCAGCCTACGGGGGGCAGCTAATGAAAAACTGTTTTTT.

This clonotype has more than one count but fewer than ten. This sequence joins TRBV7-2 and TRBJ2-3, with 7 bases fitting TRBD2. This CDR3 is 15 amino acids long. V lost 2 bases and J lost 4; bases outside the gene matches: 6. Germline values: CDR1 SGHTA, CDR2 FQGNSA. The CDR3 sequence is CASSLKSGGPDTQYF. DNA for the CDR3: TGTGCCAGCAGCTTAAAGTCGGGGGGTCCAGATACGCAGTATTTT.

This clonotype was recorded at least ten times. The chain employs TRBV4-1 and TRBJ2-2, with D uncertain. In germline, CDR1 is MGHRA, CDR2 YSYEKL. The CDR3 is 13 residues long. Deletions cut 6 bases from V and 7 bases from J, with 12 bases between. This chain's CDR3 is CASRPDSYGELFF. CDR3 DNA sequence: TGCGCCAGCAGACCAGACTCCTACGGGGAGCTGTTTTTT.